A single sample is the source of the 9 T cell receptor beta chains below, sequenced in a study of cytomegalovirus exposure and HLA in healthy donors (dated by TCRdb to about 2017). The receptor library was made with the immunoSEQ multiplex PCR assay. For the multiplex PCR, a mixture combining 60 forward primers for TCR Vbeta segments and 13 reverse primers for TCR Jbeta segments was used. In its TCRdb copy, this immuneACCESS table keeps in-frame sequences only and misses some clones. Where compared with another copy, unresolved V genes explain less than half of these, and the others have no known cause. The sample table holds 50,000 to 65,000 clones, of which about 71% were seen once. The ten top clones hold about 22% of the sample. Specimen: PBMCs. All receptors come from a woman aged 45-60 years in good health and CMV-seropositive.

J is TRBJ2-2 and V is TRBV9, with 10 positions matching TRBD1. The germline V gene has CDR1 SGDLS and CDR2 YYNGEE. This CDR3 contains 15 residues. Trimming took 4 bases from V and 3 from J; bases not matched to a gene: 3. CDR3 nucleotides: TGTGCCAGCAGCACGGACAGGGGGGACACCGGGGAGCTGTTTTTT. Protein product: CASSTDRGDTGELFF.

The chain links TRBV9 to TRBJ1-4; unclear D gene. This CDR3 is built from 15 residues. From germline, CDR1 is SGDLS and CDR2 YYNGEE. Trimming removed 4 bases at V and 4 bases at J, with 14 bases between. DNA for the CDR3: TGTGCCAGCAGCCCCCGACACAGCGGTAATGAAAAACTGTTTTTT. Residues: CASSPRHSGNEKLFF.

This chain joins TRBV7-2 and TRBJ2-3; D remains ambiguous. Trimming shortened V by 5 bases and J by 0 bases, and 18 bases separated the two germline ends. Germline CDR1 SGHTA, CDR2 FQGNSA. This CDR3 region has 17 residues. This CDR3 reads CASSNRRPIASTDTQYF. In DNA form, the CDR3 reads TGTGCCAGCAGCAATCGAAGACCTATAGCTAGCACAGATACGCAGTATTTT.

The rearrangement uses TRBV30 and TRBJ1-3, with 8 bases that match TRBD1. The germline gives CDR1 GTSNPN, CDR2 SVGIG (reference sequence). With V trimmed by 6 bases and J by 0 bases, 10 bases remained unmatched. CDR3 length equals 16 residues. The CDR3 DNA reads TGTGCCTGTGGGGGACAGGTTTCCAGCTCTGGAAACACCATATATTTT. It translates to CACGGQVSSSGNTIYF.

In its sample, this clone was seen a few times. The chain uses TRBV19 and TRBJ1-2; a possible D gene is TRBD1 (5 bases). With 6 bases removed from V and 8 bases from J, the gap between germline ends came to 19 bases. CDR3 length: 14 residues. Per germline, CDR1 LNHDA and CDR2 SQIVND (reference sequence). The CDR3 spells CASSPLGQPRGYTF. As DNA, the CDR3 is TGTGCCAGTAGCCCACTCGGACAACCGAGGGGCTACACCTTC.

This chain connects TRBV7-9 to TRBJ1-5; D ambiguous. CDR1 SEHNR and CDR2 FQNEAQ come from the germline V gene (reference sequence). CDR3 length: 13 amino acids. The germline V and J ends were trimmed by 5 bases and 4 bases, with 9 bases remaining between them. CDR3 sequence (DNA): TGTGCCAGCAGCACAGCGGGTAATCAGCCCCAGCATTTT. Translating it yields CASSTAGNQPQHF.

The chain is built from TRBV15 and TRBJ1-4, with 8 bases aligning to TRBD1. Germline assignment: CDR1 LNHNV and CDR2 YYDKDF (reference sequence). Trimming cost V 0 bases and J 4 bases; bases outside gene matches: 1. The CDR3 spans 15 residues. In DNA form, the CDR3 reads TGTGCCACCAGCAGAGAGACAGGGGTTAATGAAAAACTGTTTTTT. Protein: CATSRETGVNEKLFF.

This chain uses TRBV15 with TRBJ2-6, with 9 bases matching TRBD1. This CDR3 comprises 18 residues. V lost 6 bases and J lost 4; bases outside the gene matches: 13. Germline V gives CDR1 LNHNV, CDR2 YYDKDF (reference sequence). CDR3 in DNA: TGTGCCACCAGTCCTTGGGGGGACAGGGTATCCGGGGCCAACGTCCTGACTTTC. Encoded protein: CATSPWGDRVSGANVLTF. Looking up the rest from reference TRBV15 and TRBJ2-6 gives the full variable domain: DAMVIQNPRYQVTQFGKPVTLSCSQTLNHNVMYWYQQKSSQAPKLLFHYYDKDFNNEADTPDNFQSRRPNTSFCFLDIRSPGLGDTAMYLCATSPWGDRVSGANVLTFGAGSRLTVL.

This chain connects TRBV19 to TRBJ1-1, with TRBD1 matching over 9 bases. This CDR3 is built from 14 residues. Per the germline V gene, CDR1 is LNHDA and CDR2 is SQIVND (reference sequence). Trimming took 5 bases from V and 4 from J; bases not matched to a gene: 5. CDR3 DNA sequence: TGTGCCAGTAGTGGGGACAGGGATCCCACTGAAGCTTTCTTT. Its protein is CASSGDRDPTEAFF.